One and the same sample provided the 5 T cell receptor beta chains below, sequenced in a study of T cells expressing NK-cell markers. Reprocessing the 5' RACE reads, TCRdb reports a single entry for every CDR3 protein and omits DNA. The ten top clones account for about 10%, within a sample of 300,000 to 500,000 distinct CDR3 sequences. Sequenced: blood T cells: a sorted CD56 or NKG2C T cell subset, CD4+ or CD8+ T cells, or bulk PBMC T cells (not recorded which). These receptors originate from a woman aged 50 to 60 in good health.

The V and J genes are TRBV7-2 and TRBJ2-1; TCRdb's D gene call, TRBD1, goes unchecked for lack of DNA. Germline assignment: CDR1 SGHTA and CDR2 FQGNSA. The CDR3 length is 13 residues. CDR3: CASSRTGDNEQFF.

J is TRBJ2-3 and V is TRBV12-3 or TRBV12-4; TCRdb selects TRBD2, and the lack of DNA leaves this call unchecked. The CDR3 is 15 residues long. CDR3 region: CASSLNQRGTDTQYF.

This chain connects TRBV5-1 to TRBJ2-7; without DNA, the TCRdb call of TRBD1 cannot be checked. The germline CDR1 and CDR2 sequences are SGHRS and YFSETQ. CDR3 length: 14 amino acids. CDR3 residues: CASSVGQGLNEQYF.

The chain uses TRBV6-6 and TRBJ2-1; without DNA, the TCRdb call of TRBD2 cannot be checked. The length of the CDR3 is 16 residues. Germline assignment: CDR1 MNHNY and CDR2 SVGAGI (reference sequence). The CDR3: CASSQPGLALNNEQFF.

The rearrangement uses TRBV5-6 and TRBJ2-3; TCRdb designates TRBD2, a call that cannot be tested without DNA. This CDR3 has 15 residues. The V gene's germline CDR1 is SGHDT and CDR2 YYEEEE. CDR3 in amino acids: CASSLGGPGTDTQYF.